This T cell receptor (beta chain) derives from a study (dated by TCRdb to the mid-2010s). Concerning the study at large: Whether tumor-infiltrating Tregs in breast cancer are recruited from blood Tregs or converted in situ from other CD4+ T cell subsets was tested. General study outcomes and caveats: The greatest overlap of tumor-infiltrating Treg TCR alpha and beta sequences was observed with tumor naive CD4+ T cells, followed by blood naive CD4+ T cells. The validation in the larger cohort was limited to a single TCR beta V-J rearrangement instead of whole repertoires. Tumor memory CD4+ T cell TCR gene usage was found to cluster with blood and lymph node memory CD4+ cells and with lymph node naive CD4+ cells.

Full-length TCR variable regions were amplified by 5' RACE PCR using constant-region reverse primers, and then by semi-nested PCR using Nested Universal Primer A. Using the ReliaPrep RNA Cell Miniprep System, total RNA was extracted, and the SMARTer RACE 5'/3' Kit was then used to reverse transcribe the RNA into 5'RACE-ready cDNA. Full-length TCR alpha and beta libraries were barcoded with multiplex adaptors and sequenced on an Illumina MiSeq. For the original study's pipeline: For each of nine subset-tissue groups, sequencing data from the five patients were pooled, and the groups were then compared using unsupervised clustering of TCR gene usage. Repertoire similarity was calculated with the Morisita-Horn index, weighting shared sequences by their contribution to each repertoire. Through fastp at Q25 and MiXCR, TCRdb rebuilt clones from the public reads, retaining in-frame beta chains. Every CDR3 protein is listed once, alongside the most common genes and DNA of its rows. These V and J calls derive from TCRdb rather than the authors' analysis. The sample data list tens of thousands of distinct CDR3 sequences, and approximately 27% of these were observed just once. The leading ten clones occupy around 2% of the sample.

On this clonotype itself: Its antigen remains undetermined. No much larger clone is present one base from it, and per-base qualities are unavailable.

Cells that were CD4+CD25+CD127-/low were the ones isolated as Tregs. Tregs, naive and memory CD4+ T cells from tumor, blood and ipsilateral draining lymph nodes of a few breast cancer patients underwent full-length TCR alpha and beta sequencing. Tumor tissue and lymph nodes obtained from ipsilateral axillary dissection were perfused with PBS, minced and then digested with collagenase I and hyaluronidase. Sorted cell populations were confirmed by FACS to exceed 90% purity. Input material: tumor-infiltrating Tregs sorted from the breast tumor. This clonotype originated in a female donor with breast cancer.

The nucleotide sequence reads as follows: TGTGCCAGCAGTCCCCGGCGGACGCTAGCCGAGCAGTACTTC. The translation is CASSPRRTLAEQYF. Recombination joined TRBV6-1 with TRBJ2-7, with a weak D call of TRBD2 (5 bases match). The germline ends are 17 bases apart after V is trimmed by 5 bases and J by 6 bases. Per the germline V gene, MNHNS is the CDR1 and SASEGT is the CDR2. Reading from cysteine to phenylalanine, the CDR3 counts 14 amino acids. Here the CDR3 DNA is all that survives: 42 bases in frame from base 1.